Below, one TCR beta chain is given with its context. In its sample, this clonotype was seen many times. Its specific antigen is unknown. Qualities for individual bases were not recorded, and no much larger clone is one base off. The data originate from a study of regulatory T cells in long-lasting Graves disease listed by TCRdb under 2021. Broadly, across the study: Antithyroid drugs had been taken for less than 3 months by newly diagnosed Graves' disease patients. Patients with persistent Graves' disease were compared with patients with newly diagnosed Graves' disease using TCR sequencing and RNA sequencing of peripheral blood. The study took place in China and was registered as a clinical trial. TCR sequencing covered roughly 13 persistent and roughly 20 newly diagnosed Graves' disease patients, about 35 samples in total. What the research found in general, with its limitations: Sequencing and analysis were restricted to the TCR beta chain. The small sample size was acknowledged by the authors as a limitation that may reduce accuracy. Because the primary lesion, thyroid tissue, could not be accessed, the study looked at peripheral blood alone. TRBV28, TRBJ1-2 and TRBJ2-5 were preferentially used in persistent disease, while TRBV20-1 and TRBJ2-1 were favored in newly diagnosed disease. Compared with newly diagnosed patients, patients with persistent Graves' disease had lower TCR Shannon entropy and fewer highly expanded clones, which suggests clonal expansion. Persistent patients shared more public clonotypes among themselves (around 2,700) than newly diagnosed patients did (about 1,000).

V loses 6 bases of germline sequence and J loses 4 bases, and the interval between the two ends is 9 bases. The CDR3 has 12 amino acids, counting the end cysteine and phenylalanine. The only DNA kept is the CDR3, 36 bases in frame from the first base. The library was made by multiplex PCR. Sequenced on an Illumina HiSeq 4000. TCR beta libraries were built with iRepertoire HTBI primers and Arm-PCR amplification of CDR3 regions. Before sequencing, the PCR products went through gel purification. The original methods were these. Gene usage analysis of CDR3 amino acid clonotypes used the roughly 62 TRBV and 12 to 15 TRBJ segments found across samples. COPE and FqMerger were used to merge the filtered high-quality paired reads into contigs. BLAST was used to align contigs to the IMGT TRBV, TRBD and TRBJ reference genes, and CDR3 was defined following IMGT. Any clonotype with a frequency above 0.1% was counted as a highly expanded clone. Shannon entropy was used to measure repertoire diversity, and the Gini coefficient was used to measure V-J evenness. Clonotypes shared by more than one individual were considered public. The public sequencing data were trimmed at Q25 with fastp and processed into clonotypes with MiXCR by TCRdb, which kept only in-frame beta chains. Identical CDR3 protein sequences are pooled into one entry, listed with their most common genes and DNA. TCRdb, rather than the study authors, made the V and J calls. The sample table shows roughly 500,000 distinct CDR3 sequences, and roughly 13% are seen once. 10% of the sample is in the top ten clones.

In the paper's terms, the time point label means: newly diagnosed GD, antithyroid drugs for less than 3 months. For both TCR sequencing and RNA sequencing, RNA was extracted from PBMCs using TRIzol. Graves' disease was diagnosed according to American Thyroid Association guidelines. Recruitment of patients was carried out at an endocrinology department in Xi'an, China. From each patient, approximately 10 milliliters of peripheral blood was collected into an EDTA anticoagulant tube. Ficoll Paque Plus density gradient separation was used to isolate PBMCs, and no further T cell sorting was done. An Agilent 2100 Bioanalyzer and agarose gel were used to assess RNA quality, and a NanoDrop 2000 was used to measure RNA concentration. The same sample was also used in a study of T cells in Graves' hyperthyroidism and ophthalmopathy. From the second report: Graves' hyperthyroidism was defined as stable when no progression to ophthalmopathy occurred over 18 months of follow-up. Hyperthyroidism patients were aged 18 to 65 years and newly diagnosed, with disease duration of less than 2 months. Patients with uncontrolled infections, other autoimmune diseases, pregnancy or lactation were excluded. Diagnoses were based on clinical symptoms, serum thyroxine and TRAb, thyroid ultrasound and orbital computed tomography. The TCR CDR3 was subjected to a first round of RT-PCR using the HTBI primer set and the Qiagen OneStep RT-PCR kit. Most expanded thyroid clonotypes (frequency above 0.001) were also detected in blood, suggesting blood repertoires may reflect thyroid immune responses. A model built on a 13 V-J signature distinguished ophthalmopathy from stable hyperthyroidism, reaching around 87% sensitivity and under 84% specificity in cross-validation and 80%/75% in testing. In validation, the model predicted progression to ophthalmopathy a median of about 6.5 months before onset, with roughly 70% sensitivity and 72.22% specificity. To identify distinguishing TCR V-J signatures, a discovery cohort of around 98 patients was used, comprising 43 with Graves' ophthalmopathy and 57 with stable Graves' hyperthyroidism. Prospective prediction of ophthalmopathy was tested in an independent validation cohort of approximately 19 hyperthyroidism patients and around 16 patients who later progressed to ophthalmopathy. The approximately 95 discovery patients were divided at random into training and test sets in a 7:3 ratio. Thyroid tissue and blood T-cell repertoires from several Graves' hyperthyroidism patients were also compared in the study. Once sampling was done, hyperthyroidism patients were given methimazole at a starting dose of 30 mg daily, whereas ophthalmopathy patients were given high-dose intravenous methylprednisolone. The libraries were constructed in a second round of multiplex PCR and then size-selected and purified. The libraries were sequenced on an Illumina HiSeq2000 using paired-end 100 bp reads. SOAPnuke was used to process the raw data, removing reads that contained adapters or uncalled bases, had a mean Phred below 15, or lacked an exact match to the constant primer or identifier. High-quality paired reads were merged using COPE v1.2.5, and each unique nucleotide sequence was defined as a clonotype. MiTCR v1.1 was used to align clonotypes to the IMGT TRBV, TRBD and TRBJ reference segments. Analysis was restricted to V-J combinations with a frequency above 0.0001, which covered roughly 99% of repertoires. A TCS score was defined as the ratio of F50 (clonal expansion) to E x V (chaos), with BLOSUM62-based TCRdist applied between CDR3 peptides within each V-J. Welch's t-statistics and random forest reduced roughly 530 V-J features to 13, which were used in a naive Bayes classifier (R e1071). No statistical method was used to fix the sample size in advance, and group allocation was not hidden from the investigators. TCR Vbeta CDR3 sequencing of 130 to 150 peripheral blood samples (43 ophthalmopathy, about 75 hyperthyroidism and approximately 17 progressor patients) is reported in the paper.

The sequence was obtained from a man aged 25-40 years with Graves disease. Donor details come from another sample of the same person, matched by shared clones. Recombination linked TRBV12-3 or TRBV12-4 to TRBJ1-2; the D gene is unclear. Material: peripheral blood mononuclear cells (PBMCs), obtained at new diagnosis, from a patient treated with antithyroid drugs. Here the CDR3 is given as CASSRSSYGYTF. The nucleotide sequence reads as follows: TGTGCCAGCAGCCGCAGCTCCTATGGCTACACCTTC.